In this sample, the clone carrying this T cell receptor beta chain is medium-sized (0.01 to 0.1%). The antigen is not known. The sample originates from a study of chemoradiotherapy in HPV16-positive cancers. Study-level information: A couple of HPV16-positive patients' cells yielded candidate HPV-specific clones and common motifs.

This table comes from immunoSEQ multiplex PCR, and its TCRdb copy is limited to in-frame clones, with some not included. The sample consists of about 14,000 clones, 69% of them appearing once. The CDR3 runs to 11 residues. The germline gives CDR1 SGDLS, CDR2 YYNGEE. V lost 7 bases to trimming and J lost 5 bases, with 9 bases between them. Study results and limitations: Candidate HPV-specific clones and E7-related TCR motifs grew in tumor during treatment. In HPV16-positive patients, HPV-responsive T-cell expansion tracked better recurrence-free survival. Functional assays defining HPV-specific T cells used only a couple of HPV16-positive patients.

This chain connects TRBV9 to TRBJ1-2, with a tentative D call TRBD1 (6 bases). The clonotype comes from a human donor with HPV-associated anogenital cancer. Sampling was done from a patient who underwent chemoradiotherapy. The CDR3 is CASGGTYGYTF. CDR3 DNA sequence: TGTGCCAGCGGTGGGACATATGGCTACACCTTC.